Following are 26 T cell receptor beta chains from one sample sequenced in a study of blood T cell repertoires in COVID-19. Only in-frame clones appear in the TCRdb table, and some are missing; sequencing was by immunoSEQ multiplex PCR. The sample includes about 140,000 clones, about 86% seen only once; the top ten take about 8%. Sequenced material: peripheral blood. These receptors were obtained from a human donor in a cohort sampled during active COVID-19.

The chain links TRBV6-2 or TRBV6-3 to TRBJ2-4; unclear D gene. The CDR3 sequence is 15 residues long. The germline gives CDR1 MNHEY, CDR2 SVGEGT. The germline V and J ends were trimmed by 2 bases and 0 bases, with 8 bases remaining between them. The CDR3 sequence: CASSYAELAKNIQYF. Written as DNA, the CDR3 is TGTGCCAGCAGTTACGCGGAATTAGCCAAAAACATTCAGTACTTC.

The chain recombines TRBV20-1 with TRBJ1-2; no clear D gene. Germline CDR1 is DFQATT and CDR2 is SNEGSKA (reference sequence). This CDR3 is built from 13 residues. Between the trimmed V and J ends, which lost 3 bases and 2 bases, there was a span of 10 bases. CDR3 bases: TGCAGTGCTAGTCGAGGGAGCAACTATGGCTACACCTTC. Protein sequence: CSASRGSNYGYTF.

This clone was detected only a few times. V and J are TRBV3-1 (or the pseudogene TRBV3-2) and TRBJ2-1; tentatively, D is TRBD2 (6 bases). Trimming stripped 2 bases from V and 6 bases from J, with 23 bases between. CDR1 and CDR2 from the germline V gene are LGHDT and YNNKEL (reference sequence). The CDR3 contains 18 residues. The CDR3 region has the DNA TGTGCCAGCAGCCAAAGTAAGGTGGGGGGAACTCTACGCAATGAGCAGTTCTTC. Translating gives CASSQSKVGGTLRNEQFF.

The chain is built from TRBV5-4 and TRBJ2-7; 7 bases are a match to TRBD1. CDR1 and CDR2 from the germline V gene are SGHNT and YYREEE (reference sequence). Unmatched junction bases numbered 9, after V lost 2 bases and J lost 4 bases. This CDR3 has 15 residues. CDR3 sequence: CASSFGDRDSYEQYF. CDR3 nucleotides: TGTGCCAGCAGCTTCGGAGACAGGGATTCTTACGAGCAGTACTTC.

This chain links TRBV2 with TRBJ1-2, with D unclear. Germline V lookup: CDR1 SNHLY, CDR2 FYNNEI. The CDR3 covers 14 residues. V was cut by 6 bases and J by 1 base, with 12 bases left in between. CDR3: CASSADTSNYGYTF. The DNA for the CDR3 is TGTGCCAGCAGCGCTGACACGAGTAACTATGGCTACACCTTC.

The chain couples TRBV19 to TRBJ1-5; possibly TRBD1 for D (6 bases). The CDR3 extends over 16 amino acids. Per germline, CDR1 LNHDA and CDR2 SQIVND (reference sequence). V shed 2 bases and J shed 0 bases, with 11 bases lying between them. The CDR3 DNA is TGTGCCAGTAGTATACTTAGGACAGCTAGCAATCAGCCCCAGCATTTT. Its translation: CASSILRTASNQPQHF.

The rearrangement joins TRBV5-1 to TRBJ1-1; the D gene is possibly TRBD1 (6 bases). CDR3 length equals 16 residues. CDR1 SGHRS and CDR2 YFSETQ come from the germline V gene. The V end was cut by 3 bases, the J end by 1 base, with 16 bases between. DNA for the CDR3: TGCGCCAGCAGCTGGACCCCACAGGGTAGGAACACTGAAGCTTTCTTT. It translates to CASSWTPQGRNTEAFF.

CDR3 in DNA: TGTGCCAGCAGCCGCTGGGCAGGGCGAGAGAACACTGAAGCTTTCTTT. This translates into CASSRWAGRENTEAFF. V and J are TRBV3-1 (or the pseudogene TRBV3-2) and TRBJ1-1; D perhaps matches TRBD1 (5 bases). The CDR3 extends over 16 amino acids. Per the germline V gene, CDR1 is LGHDT and CDR2 is YNNKEL (reference sequence). V gave up 4 bases and J gave up 1 base, with 16 bases separating them.

The J gene is TRBJ2-2, the V gene TRBV27, with a tentative D call TRBD1 (6 bases). V was cut by 6 bases and J by 3 bases, with 11 bases left in between. Germline assignment: CDR1 MNHEY and CDR2 SMNVEV (reference sequence). The CDR3 is 14 residues long. CDR3 in amino acids: CASSRDTHTGELFF. CDR3 bases: TGTGCCAGCAGCCGGGACACCCACACCGGGGAGCTGTTTTTT.

The rearrangement links TRBV6-5 to TRBJ1-5; possible D gene TRBD1, 6 bases. Trimming shortened V by 7 bases and J by 9 bases, and 19 bases separated the two germline ends. The CDR3 runs 14 residues. CDR1 is MNHEY and CDR2 is SVGAGI in the germline V gene. The CDR3: CASKVTGGVRPQHF. For the CDR3, the DNA is TGTGCCAGCAAAGTGACAGGCGGCGTTAGGCCCCAGCATTTT.

This clone was seen a handful of times. Written as DNA, the CDR3 is TGTGCCAGCAGTCCCTGGGGGCGGGGGAACAATGAGCAGTTCTTC. It is translated as CASSPWGRGNNEQFF. V and J are TRBV6-5 and TRBJ2-1, with D possibly matching TRBD2 (7 bases). The CDR3 consists of 15 residues. The V gene lost 5 bases and the J gene lost 5 bases, with 16 bases spanning the gap. Per germline, CDR1 MNHEY and CDR2 SVGAGI.

This chain joins TRBV6-4 and TRBJ2-1; 7 nucleotides line up with TRBD2. The junction had 15 bases not matched to a gene; V was cut back by 6 bases and J by 7 bases. CDR1 is MRHNA, CDR2 SNTAGT, per germline. CDR3 length: 16 residues. The CDR3 DNA reads TGTGCCAGCAGCCCTCAAGGGGTAGCGGGTGGAAATGAGCAGTTCTTC. This codes for CASSPQGVAGGNEQFF.

The V and J genes are TRBV10-3 and TRBJ2-7; 11 bases are a match to TRBD2. Germline assignment: CDR1 ENHRY and CDR2 SYGVKD. This CDR3 region has 11 residues. V trimming: 9 bases; J trimming: 10 bases; junction bases outside the gene matches: 5. The CDR3 protein is CAISGGASQYF. The DNA of the CDR3 is TGTGCCATTAGCGGGGGGGCGTCCCAGTACTTC.

The V call is TRBV6-5, the J call TRBJ1-2; D is undetermined. V was pared by 6 bases and J by 1 base, with 9 bases between. CDR1 and CDR2 (germline): MNHEY, SVGAGI. The CDR3 is 13 amino acids. CDR3: CASRSGNNYGYTF. For the CDR3, the DNA is TGTGCCAGCAGGTCCGGGAATAACTATGGCTACACCTTC.

CDR3 region: CASSLGAGKSPLHF. The CDR3 DNA reads as TGTGCCAGCAGCTTAGGGGCAGGGAAGTCACCCCTCCACTTT. The V gene is TRBV7-6, the J gene TRBJ1-6; D is possibly TRBD1 (5 bases). The CDR3 has 14 amino acids. V lost 1 base to trimming and J lost 10 bases, with 11 bases between them. The germline V gene encodes CDR1 SGHVS and CDR2 FNYEAQ. The variable domain in full, completed from reference TRBV7-6 and TRBJ1-6, reads GAGVSQSPRYKVTKRGQDVALRCDPISGHVSLYWYRQALGQGPEFLTYFNYEAQQDKSGLPNDRFSAERPEGSISTLTIQRTEQRDSAMYRCASSLGAGKSPLHFGNGTRLTVT.

The chain links TRBV18 to TRBJ2-1, with TRBD2 as a possible D gene (5 bases). Germline V gene data show CDR1 as KGHSH and CDR2 as LQKENI. This CDR3 contains 13 residues. Trimming pared 2 bases from V and 10 bases from J, leaving 12 bases between. This CDR3 reads CASSPAGLGEQFF. For the CDR3, the DNA is TGTGCCAGCTCACCAGCAGGACTTGGGGAGCAGTTCTTC. The full variable domain, its missing parts supplied by reference TRBV18 and TRBJ2-1, is NAGVMQNPRHLVRRRGQEARLRCSPMKGHSHVYWYRQLPEEGLKFMVYLQKENIIDESGMPKERFSAEFPKEGPSILRIQQVVRGDSAAYFCASSPAGLGEQFFGPGTRLTVL.

The V call is TRBV18, the J call TRBJ1-6, with D tentatively TRBD1 (6 bases). Deletions cut 9 bases from V and 8 bases from J, with 14 bases between. The CDR3 has 13 residues. From germline, CDR1 is KGHSH and CDR2 LQKENI. Written as DNA, the CDR3 is TGTGCCAGTCTAGGGACATACGATTCACCCCTCCACTTT. Protein: CASLGTYDSPLHF.

This clone was seen once. The V and J genes are TRBV6-5 and TRBJ2-5; 10 nucleotides line up with TRBD1. The CDR3 length is 16 residues. CDR1 MNHEY and CDR2 SVGAGI come from the germline V gene. After removal of 2 bases from V and 5 bases from J, the junction contained 8 bases not matched to a gene. The CDR3 DNA reads TGTGCCAGCAGTTACACCGGGACAGGGGTCCGTGAGACCCAGTACTTC. It translates to CASSYTGTGVRETQYF.

This chain links TRBV27 with TRBJ2-1, with a weak D call TRBD2 (5 bases). Looked up from germline, CDR1 is MNHEY and CDR2 is SMNVEV (reference sequence). Trimming removed 6 bases at V and 9 bases at J, with 12 bases between. The CDR3 extends over 12 amino acids. This chain's CDR3 is CASRTLEGEQFF. The CDR3 DNA reads TGTGCCAGCAGGACACTCGAGGGTGAGCAGTTCTTC.

Remarks on this clone: At one of its ends the junction is not consistent with the germline gene, which may arise from a read error. This chain connects TRBV10-2 to TRBJ2-3; 8 nucleotides match TRBD2. The CDR3 is 13 amino acids. Per germline, CDR1 WSHSY and CDR2 SAAADI. This chain's CDR3 is CASGRTSKDTQYF. For the CDR3, the DNA is TGCGCCAGCGGAAGGACTAGCAAAGATACGCAGTATTTT.

CDR3 sequence reads: CASSLAGTEGSEQYF. The CDR3 DNA sequence: TGCGCCAGCAGCTTGGCCGGAACGGAGGGGTCCGAGCAGTACTTC. The chain links TRBV5-1 to TRBJ2-7; D is possibly TRBD2 (6 bases). The germline gives CDR1 SGHRS, CDR2 YFSETQ. V shed 0 bases and J shed 6 bases, with 16 bases lying between them. The CDR3 runs 15 residues.

CDR3 region: CASRLSRGNYGYTF. The CDR3 coding sequence is TGTGCCAGCCGACTTTCTAGAGGGAACTATGGCTACACCTTC. The chain recombines TRBV28 with TRBJ1-2; no reliable D call. The CDR3 extends over 14 amino acids. Trimming took off 8 bases at V and 2 bases at J, with 15 bases between the two ends. CDR1 MDHEN and CDR2 SYDVKM come from the germline V gene.

The chain carries TRBV9 and TRBJ1-2; D perhaps matches TRBD1 (6 bases). Germline loops: CDR1 SGDLS, CDR2 YYNGEE. This CDR3 has 14 residues. Trimming left V 0 bases short and J 4 bases short, with 10 bases between. The DNA of the CDR3 is TGTGCCAGCAGCGTAGGTGGACAGAGCTATGGCTACACCTTC. Residues: CASSVGGQSYGYTF.

The chain employs TRBV5-1 and TRBJ2-3, with D unclear. Germline assignment: CDR1 SGHRS and CDR2 YFSETQ. V shed 0 bases and J shed 2 bases, with 10 bases lying between them. CDR3 length: 15 residues. The chain's CDR3 is CASSLVAEPTDTQYF. CDR3 nucleotide sequence: TGCGCCAGCAGCTTGGTTGCCGAGCCCACAGATACGCAGTATTTT. The full variable domain, its missing parts supplied by reference TRBV5-1 and TRBJ2-3, is KAGVTQTPRYLIKTRGQQVTLSCSPISGHRSVSWYQQTPGQGLQFLFEYFSETQRNKGNFPGRFSGRQFSNSRSEMNVSTLELGDSALYLCASSLVAEPTDTQYFGPGTRLTVL.

The chain recombines TRBV28 with TRBJ2-2; TRBD2 agrees at 8 bases. Germline V gene data show CDR1 as MDHEN and CDR2 as SYDVKM. This CDR3 has 16 amino acids. V lost 2 bases and J lost 1; bases outside the gene matches: 3. CDR3 region: CASSLHLAGNTGELFF. CDR3 nucleotide sequence: TGTGCCAGCAGTTTACACCTAGCGGGGAACACCGGGGAGCTGTTTTTT.

V is TRBV7-2 and J is TRBJ1-6, with D unresolved. This CDR3 region has 15 residues. Germline-derived CDR1 and CDR2 are SGHTA and FQGNSA. Trimming removed 1 base at V and 9 bases at J, with 13 bases between. CDR3 protein: CASSLEPARGSPLHF. The CDR3 DNA follows: TGTGCCAGCAGCTTAGAACCGGCACGAGGTTCACCCCTCCACTTT.